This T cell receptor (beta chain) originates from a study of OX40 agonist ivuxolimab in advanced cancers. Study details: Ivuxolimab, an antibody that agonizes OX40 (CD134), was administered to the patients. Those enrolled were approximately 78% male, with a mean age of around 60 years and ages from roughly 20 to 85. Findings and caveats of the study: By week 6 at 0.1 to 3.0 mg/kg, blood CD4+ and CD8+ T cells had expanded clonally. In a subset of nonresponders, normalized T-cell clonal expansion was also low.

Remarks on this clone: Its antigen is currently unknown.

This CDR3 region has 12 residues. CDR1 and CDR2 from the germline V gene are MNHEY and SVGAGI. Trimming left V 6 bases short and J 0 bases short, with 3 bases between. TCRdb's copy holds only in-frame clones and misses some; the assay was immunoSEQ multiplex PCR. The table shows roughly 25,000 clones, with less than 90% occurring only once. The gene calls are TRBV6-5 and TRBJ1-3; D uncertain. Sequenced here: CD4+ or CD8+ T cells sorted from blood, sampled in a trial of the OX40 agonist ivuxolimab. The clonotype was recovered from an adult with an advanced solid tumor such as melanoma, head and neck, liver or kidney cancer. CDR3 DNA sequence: TGTGCCAGCAGGGGCTCTGGAAACACCATATATTTT. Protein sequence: CASRGSGNTIYF.